This TCR beta chain originates from a study of immune characterization of retroperitoneal liposarcoma (dated by TCRdb to 2018 to 2020). The library was produced with PCR. Instrument used: NextSeq 500. TCRdb's own reprocessing of the public reads used fastp at Q25 and MiXCR and kept productive beta chains. Each entry merges the rows of one CDR3 protein and shows their most common DNA and genes. Recorded for this sample are some 10,000 distinct CDR3 sequences; over 25% of them occurred a single time. The top ten clonotypes cover approximately 19% of the sample. The germline V gene yields MNHNS for CDR1 and SASEGT for CDR2. Taken from cysteine to phenylalanine, the CDR3 has 17 residues. The CDR3 DNA has 51 bases and is translated from base 1. V is shortened by 6 bases, J by 0 bases, and the region joining them spans 20 bases. In this sample, this clonotype turned up many times. Its recognized antigen is unknown. No base quality values were provided; no much bigger clone lies one nucleotide off.

The chain was built from TRBV6-1 and TRBJ1-2, and possibly TRBD1, on 5 matching bases. The sequence was obtained from a male donor with retroperitoneal liposarcoma. Sequenced input: blood. The base sequence is TGTGCCAGCAGAATAGCTTTAGGGGAGACGTCTAACTATGGCTACACCTTC. It encodes CASRIALGETSNYGYTF.